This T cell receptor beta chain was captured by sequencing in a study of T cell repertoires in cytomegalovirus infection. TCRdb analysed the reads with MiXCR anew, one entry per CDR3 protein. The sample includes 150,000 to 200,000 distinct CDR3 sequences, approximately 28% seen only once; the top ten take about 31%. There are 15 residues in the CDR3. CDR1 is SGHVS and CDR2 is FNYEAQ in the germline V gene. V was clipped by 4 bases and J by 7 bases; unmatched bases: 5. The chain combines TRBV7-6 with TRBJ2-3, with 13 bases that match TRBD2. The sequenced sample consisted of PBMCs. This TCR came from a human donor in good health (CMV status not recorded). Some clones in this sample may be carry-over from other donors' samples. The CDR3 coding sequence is TGTGCCAGCAGCTCCGGACTAGCGGGGGAACATACGCAGTATTTT. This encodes CASSSGLAGEHTQYF.